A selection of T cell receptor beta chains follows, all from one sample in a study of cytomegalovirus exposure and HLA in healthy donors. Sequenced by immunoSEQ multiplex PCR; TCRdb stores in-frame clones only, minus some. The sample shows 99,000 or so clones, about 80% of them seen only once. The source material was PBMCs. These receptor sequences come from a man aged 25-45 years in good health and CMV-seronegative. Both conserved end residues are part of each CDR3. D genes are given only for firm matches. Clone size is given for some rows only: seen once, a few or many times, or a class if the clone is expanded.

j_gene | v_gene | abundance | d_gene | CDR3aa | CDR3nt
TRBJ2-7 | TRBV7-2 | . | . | CASSLRVSSYEQYF | TGTGCCAGCAGCTTACGAGTTTCCTCCTACGAGCAGTACTTC
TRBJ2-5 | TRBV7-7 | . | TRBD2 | CASSLVTSGQETQYF | TGTGCCAGCAGCCTCGTGACTAGCGGCCAAGAGACCCAGTACTTC
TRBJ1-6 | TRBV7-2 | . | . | CASSFLAYNSPLHF | TGTGCCAGCAGCTTTTTAGCGTATAATTCACCCCTCCACTTT
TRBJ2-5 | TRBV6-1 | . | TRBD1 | CASLVNRGSETQYF | TGTGCCAGCTTGGTGAACAGGGGGTCAGAGACCCAGTACTTC
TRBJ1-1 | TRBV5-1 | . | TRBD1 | CASSFQTGMNTEAFF | TGCGCCAGCAGCTTTCAGACAGGGATGAACACTGAAGCTTTCTTT
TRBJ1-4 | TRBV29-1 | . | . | CSSRSSDEKLFF | TGCAGCTCACGGAGTTCGGATGAAAAACTGTTTTTT
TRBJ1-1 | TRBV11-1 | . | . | CASSPDRSNTEAFF | TGTGCCAGCAGCCCCGACAGGAGCAACACTGAAGCTTTCTTT
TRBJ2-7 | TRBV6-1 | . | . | CASTYSSGEQYF | TGTGCCAGCACCTACTCCTCTGGCGAGCAGTACTTC
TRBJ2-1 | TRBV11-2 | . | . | CASSVPQILNEQFF | TGTGCCAGCAGCGTGCCTCAGATTCTCAATGAGCAGTTCTTC
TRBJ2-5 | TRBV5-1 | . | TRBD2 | CASSLKWEGRQKTQYF | TGCGCCAGCAGCTTGAAGTGGGAGGGCCGGCAGAAGACCCAGTACTTC
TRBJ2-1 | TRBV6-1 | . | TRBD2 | CASSSGTSGRGEQFF | TGTGCCAGCAGTTCCGGGACTAGCGGGAGGGGTGAGCAGTTCTTC
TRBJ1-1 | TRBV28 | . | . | CACGLGNTEAFF | TGTGCCTGCGGCTTAGGGAACACTGAAGCTTTCTTT
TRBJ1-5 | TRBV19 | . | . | CASSPAVYSNQPQHF | TGTGCCAGTAGTCCCGCGGTCTATAGCAATCAGCCCCAGCATTTT
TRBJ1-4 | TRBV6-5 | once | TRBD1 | CASSYDRDEKLFF | TGTGCCAGCAGTTACGACAGGGATGAAAAACTGTTTTTT
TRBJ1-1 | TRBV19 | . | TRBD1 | CASSKGGWAFF | TGTGCCAGTAGTAAAGGGGGCTGGGCTTTCTTT
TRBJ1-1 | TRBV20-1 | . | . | CSARPTAEAFF | TGCAGTGCTAGACCTACGGCTGAAGCTTTCTTT
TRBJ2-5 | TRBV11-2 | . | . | CASSSQGIREETQYF | TGTGCCAGCAGCTCACAGGGAATTCGGGAAGAGACCCAGTACTTC
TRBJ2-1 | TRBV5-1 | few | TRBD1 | CASSSAGTGRDEQFF | TGCGCCAGCAGCTCAGCCGGGACAGGGAGGGATGAGCAGTTCTTC
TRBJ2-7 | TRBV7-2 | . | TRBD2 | CASSLVLGAGSYEQYF | TGTGCCAGCAGCTTAGTTTTGGGAGCGGGATCCTACGAGCAGTACTTC
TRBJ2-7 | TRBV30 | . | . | CAWSVNGGPRYF | TGTGCCTGGAGTGTAAACGGAGGGCCGAGGTACTTC
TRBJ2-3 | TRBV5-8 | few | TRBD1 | CASSLGTGGSTDTQYF | TGTGCCAGCAGCTTAGGAACAGGGGGGAGCACAGATACGCAGTATTTT
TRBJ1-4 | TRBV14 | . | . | CASSHGTNEKLFF | TGTGCCAGCAGCCACGGGACTAATGAAAAACTGTTTTTT
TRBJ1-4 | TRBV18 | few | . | CASSPVDEGRSNEKLFF | TGTGCCAGCTCACCGGTCGACGAGGGAAGGAGTAATGAAAAACTGTTTTTT
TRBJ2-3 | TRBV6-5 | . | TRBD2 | CASSYSTAGVADTQYF | TGTGCCAGCAGTTACTCGACGGCGGGAGTGGCAGATACGCAGTATTTT
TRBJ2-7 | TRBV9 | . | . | CASSVARDTPVEQYF | TGTGCCAGCAGCGTAGCCCGGGACACCCCGGTGGAGCAGTACTTC
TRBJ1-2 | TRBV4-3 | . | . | CASSPVGRPYGYTF | TGCGCCAGCAGCCCCGTGGGCAGGCCCTATGGCTACACCTTC
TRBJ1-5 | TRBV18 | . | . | CASSQGTNQPQHF | TGTGCCAGCTCACAGGGGACAAATCAGCCCCAGCATTTT
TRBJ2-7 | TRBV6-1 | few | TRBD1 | CASSVGTEWREQYF | TGTGCCAGTTCAGTTGGGACAGAATGGAGAGAGCAGTACTTC
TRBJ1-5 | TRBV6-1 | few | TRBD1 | CASSPGTDSNQPQHF | TGTGCCAGCAGTCCCGGGACAGATAGCAATCAGCCCCAGCATTTT